The entry that follows covers one T cell receptor (beta chain) sequence. What it recognizes is unknown. TCRdb's copy holds only in-frame clones and misses some; the assay was immunoSEQ multiplex PCR. The sample includes approximately 200,000 clones, approximately 93% of them seen just once. The source of the sample is a study of T cell responses to AZD1222 COVID-19 vaccine. Broader study findings: Spike-specific TCR repertoires showed rising breadth and depth after two AZD1222 doses. With dominance at 160-218 and 743-854, vaccine-associated CD4 TCRs spanned spike. Donors were chiefly white British, with a greater number of females, and clonal diversity was perhaps underestimated. Seropositive at baseline were only a handful of AZD1222 recipients.

This CDR3 comprises 14 residues. Deletions cut 2 bases from V and 10 bases from J, with 12 bases between. Germline V CDR1 and CDR2: MNHEY, SMNVEV (reference sequence). This receptor was taken from an adult who received the AZD1222 COVID-19 vaccine. The material was peripheral blood, obtained 28 days after the second AZD1222 dose. The J gene is TRBJ1-6, the V gene TRBV27; no firm D call. CDR3 DNA: TGTGCCAGCAGTTTAGAGACTAGCGGATCACCCCTCCACTTT. It translates to CASSLETSGSPLHF.